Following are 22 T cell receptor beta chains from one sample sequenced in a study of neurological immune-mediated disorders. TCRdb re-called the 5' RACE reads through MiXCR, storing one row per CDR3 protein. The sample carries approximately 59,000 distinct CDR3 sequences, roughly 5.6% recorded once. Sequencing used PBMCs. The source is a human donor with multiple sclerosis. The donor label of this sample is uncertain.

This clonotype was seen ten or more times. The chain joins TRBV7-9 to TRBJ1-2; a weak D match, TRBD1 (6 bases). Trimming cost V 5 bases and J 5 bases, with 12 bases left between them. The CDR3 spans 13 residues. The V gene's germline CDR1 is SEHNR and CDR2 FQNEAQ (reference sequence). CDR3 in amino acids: CASSPDSFYGYTF. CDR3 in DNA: TGTGCCAGCAGCCCGGACAGCTTTTATGGCTACACCTTC.

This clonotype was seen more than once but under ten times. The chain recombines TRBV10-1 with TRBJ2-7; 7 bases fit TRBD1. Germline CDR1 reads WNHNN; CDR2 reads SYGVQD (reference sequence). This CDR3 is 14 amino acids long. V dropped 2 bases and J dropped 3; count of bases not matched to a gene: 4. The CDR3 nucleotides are TGCGCCAGCAGTGAGGGGACAGCTGACTACGAGCAGTACTTC. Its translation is CASSEGTADYEQYF.

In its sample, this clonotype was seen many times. The CDR3 here is CASSQGDPGSGANVLTF. The DNA for the CDR3 is TGTGCCAGCAGCCAGGGAGATCCGGGGTCTGGGGCCAACGTCCTGACTTTC. The chain recombines TRBV3-1 with TRBJ2-6, with a weak D call TRBD2 (5 bases). CDR1 and CDR2 from the germline V gene are LGHDT and YNNKEL (reference sequence). V lost 3 bases and J lost 1, with 13 bases in between. This CDR3 is 17 amino acids long.

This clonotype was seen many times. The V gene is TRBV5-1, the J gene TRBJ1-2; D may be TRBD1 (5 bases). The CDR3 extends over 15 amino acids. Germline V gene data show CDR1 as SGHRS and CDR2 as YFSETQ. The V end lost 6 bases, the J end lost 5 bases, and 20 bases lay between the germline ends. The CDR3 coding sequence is TGCGCCAGCACTACCGGCGGGGGAAGAGGATATGGCTACACCTTC. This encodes CASTTGGGRGYGYTF.

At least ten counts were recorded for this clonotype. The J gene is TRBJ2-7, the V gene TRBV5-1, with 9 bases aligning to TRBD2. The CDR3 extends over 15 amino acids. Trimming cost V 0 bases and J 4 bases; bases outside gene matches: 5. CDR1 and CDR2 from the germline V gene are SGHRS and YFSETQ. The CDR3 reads CASSLALAGNYEQYF. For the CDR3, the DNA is TGCGCCAGCAGCTTGGCCCTAGCGGGGAATTACGAGCAGTACTTC.

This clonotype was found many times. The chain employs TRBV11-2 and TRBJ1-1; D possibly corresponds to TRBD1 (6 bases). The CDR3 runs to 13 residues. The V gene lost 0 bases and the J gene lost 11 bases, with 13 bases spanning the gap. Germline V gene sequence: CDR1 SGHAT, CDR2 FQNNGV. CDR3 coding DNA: TGTGCCAGCAGCTTAGAGAGGGGGGCCGGGGCTTTCTTT. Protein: CASSLERGAGAFF.

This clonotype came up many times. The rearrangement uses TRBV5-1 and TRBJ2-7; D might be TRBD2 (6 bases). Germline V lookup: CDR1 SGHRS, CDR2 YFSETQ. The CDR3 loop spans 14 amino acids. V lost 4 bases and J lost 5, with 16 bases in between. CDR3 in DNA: TGCGCCAGCAGCCCCGGCGGGGAACGGCACGAGCAGTACTTC. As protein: CASSPGGERHEQYF. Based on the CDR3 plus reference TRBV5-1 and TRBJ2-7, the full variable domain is KAGVTQTPRYLIKTRGQQVTLSCSPISGHRSVSWYQQTPGQGLQFLFEYFSETQRNKGNFPGRFSGRQFSNSRSEMNVSTLELGDSALYLCASSPGGERHEQYFGPGTRLTVT.

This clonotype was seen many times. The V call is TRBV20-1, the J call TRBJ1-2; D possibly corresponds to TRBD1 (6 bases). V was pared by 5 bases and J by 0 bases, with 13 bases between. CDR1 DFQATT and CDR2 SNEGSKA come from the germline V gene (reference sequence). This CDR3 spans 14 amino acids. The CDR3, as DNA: TGCAGTGCTCCCGACAGGCAACCTAACTATGGCTACACCTTC. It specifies CSAPDRQPNYGYTF.

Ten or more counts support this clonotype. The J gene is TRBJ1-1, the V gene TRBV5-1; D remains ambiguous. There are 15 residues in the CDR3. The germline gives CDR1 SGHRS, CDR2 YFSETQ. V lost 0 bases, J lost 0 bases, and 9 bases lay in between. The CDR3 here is CASSLVAGMNTEAFF. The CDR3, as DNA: TGCGCCAGCAGCTTGGTAGCAGGCATGAACACTGAAGCTTTCTTT.

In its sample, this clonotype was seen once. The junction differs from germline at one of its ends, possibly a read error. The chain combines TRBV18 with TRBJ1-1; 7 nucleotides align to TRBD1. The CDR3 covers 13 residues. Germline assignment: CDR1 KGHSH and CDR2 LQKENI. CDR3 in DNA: TGTGCCAACTCACAGGGGACAAACACTGAAGCTTTCTTT. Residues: CANSQGTNTEAFF. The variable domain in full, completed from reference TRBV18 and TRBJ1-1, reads NAGVMQNPRHLVRRRGQEARLRCSPMKGHSHVYWYRQLPEEGLKFMVYLQKENIIDESGMPKERFSAEFPKEGPSILRIQQVVRGDSAAYFCANSQGTNTEAFFGQGTRLTVV.

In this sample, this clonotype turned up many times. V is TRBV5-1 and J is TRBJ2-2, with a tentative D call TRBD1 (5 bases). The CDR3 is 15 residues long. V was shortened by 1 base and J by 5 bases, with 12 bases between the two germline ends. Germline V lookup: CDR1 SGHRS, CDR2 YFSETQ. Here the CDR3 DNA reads TGCGCCAGCAGCTTGCCCCAGGGAACGACCGGGGAGCTGTTTTTT. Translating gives CASSLPQGTTGELFF.

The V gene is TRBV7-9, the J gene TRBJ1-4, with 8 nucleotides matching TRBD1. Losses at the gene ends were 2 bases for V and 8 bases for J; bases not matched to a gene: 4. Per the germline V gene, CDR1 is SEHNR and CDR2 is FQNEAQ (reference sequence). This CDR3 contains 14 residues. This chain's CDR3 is CASSLQQGEEKLFF. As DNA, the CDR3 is TGTGCCAGCAGCTTACAACAGGGGGAGGAAAAACTGTTTTTT.

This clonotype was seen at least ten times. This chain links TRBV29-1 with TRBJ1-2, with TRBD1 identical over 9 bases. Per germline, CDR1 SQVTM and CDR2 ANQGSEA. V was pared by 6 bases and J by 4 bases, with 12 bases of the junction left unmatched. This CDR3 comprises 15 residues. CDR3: CSVSGQGNFGYGYTF. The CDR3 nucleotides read TGCAGCGTCTCGGGACAGGGTAACTTCGGCTATGGCTACACCTTC.

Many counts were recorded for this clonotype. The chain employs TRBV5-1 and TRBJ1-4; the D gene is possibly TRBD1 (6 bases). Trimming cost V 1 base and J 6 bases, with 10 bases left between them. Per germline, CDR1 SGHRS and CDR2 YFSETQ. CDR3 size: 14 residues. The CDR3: CASSLSAGDEKLFF. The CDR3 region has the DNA TGCGCCAGCAGCTTGTCGGCAGGGGATGAAAAACTGTTTTTT.

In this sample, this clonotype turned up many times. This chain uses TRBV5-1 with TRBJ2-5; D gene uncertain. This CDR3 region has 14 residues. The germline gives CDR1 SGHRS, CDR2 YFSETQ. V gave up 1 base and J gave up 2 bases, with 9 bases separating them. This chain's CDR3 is CASSLFPGQETQYF. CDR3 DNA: TGCGCCAGCAGCTTGTTTCCAGGTCAAGAGACCCAGTACTTC.

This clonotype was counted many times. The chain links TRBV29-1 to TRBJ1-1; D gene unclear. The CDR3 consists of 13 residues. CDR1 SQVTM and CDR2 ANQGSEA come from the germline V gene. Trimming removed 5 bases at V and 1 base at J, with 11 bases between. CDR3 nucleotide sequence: TGCAGCGTTTCCGAACCAGGGAACACTGAAGCTTTCTTT. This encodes CSVSEPGNTEAFF.

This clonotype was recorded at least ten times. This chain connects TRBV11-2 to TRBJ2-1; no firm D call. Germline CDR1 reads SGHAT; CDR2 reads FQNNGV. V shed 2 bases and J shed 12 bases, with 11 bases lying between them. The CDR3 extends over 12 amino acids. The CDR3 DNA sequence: TGTGCCAGCAGCTTATTTTCCCATGGGCAGTTCTTC. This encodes CASSLFSHGQFF.

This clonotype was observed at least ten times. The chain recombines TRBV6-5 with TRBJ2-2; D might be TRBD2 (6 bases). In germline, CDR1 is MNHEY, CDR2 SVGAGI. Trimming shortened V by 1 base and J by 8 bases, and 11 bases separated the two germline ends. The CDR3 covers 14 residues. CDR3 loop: CASSYWPGGGELFF. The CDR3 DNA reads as TGTGCCAGCAGTTACTGGCCTGGGGGGGGGGAGCTGTTTTTT.

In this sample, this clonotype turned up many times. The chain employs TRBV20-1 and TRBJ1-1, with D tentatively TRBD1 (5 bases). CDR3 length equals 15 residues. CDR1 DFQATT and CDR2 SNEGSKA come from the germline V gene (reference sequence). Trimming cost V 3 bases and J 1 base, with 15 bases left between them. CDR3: CSASRDPGGNTEAFF. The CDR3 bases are TGCAGTGCTAGTCGGGACCCTGGAGGGAACACTGAAGCTTTCTTT.

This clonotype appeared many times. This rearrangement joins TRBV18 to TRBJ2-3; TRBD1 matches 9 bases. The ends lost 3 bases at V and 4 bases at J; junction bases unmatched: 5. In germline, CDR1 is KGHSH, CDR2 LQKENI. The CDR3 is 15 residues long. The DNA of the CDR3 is TGTGCCAGCTCACCCCGAGACAGGGGGGCAGATACGCAGTATTTT. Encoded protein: CASSPRDRGADTQYF.

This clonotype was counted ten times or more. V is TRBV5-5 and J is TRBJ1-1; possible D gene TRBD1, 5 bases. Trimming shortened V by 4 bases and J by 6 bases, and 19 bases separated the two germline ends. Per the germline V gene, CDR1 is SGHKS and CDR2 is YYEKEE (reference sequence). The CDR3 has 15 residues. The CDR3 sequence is CASSPGGGGGSEAFF. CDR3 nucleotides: TGTGCCAGCAGCCCAGGCGGTGGTGGGGGGTCTGAAGCTTTCTTT. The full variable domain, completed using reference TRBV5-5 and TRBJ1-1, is DAGVTQSPTHLIKTRGQQVTLRCSPISGHKSVSWYQQVLGQGPQFIFQYYEKEERGRGNFPDRFSARQFPNYSSELNVNALLLGDSALYLCASSPGGGGGSEAFFGQGTRLTVV.

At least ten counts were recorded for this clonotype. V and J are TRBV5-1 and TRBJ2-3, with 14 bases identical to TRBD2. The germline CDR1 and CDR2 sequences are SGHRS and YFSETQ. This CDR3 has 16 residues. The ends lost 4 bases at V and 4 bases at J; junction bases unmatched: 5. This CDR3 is CASSTRLAGGPDTQYF. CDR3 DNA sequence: TGCGCCAGCAGCACCCGACTAGCGGGGGGGCCAGATACGCAGTATTTT.